The 28 T cell receptor beta chains below come from one sample, sequenced in a study of T cell responses to AZD1222 COVID-19 vaccine. Clones were read by immunoSEQ multiplex PCR, and TCRdb kept only the in-frame ones, dropping some. Among tens of thousands of clones, about 86% were seen once, and the ten largest hold 6.5% to 8.5%. The sequencing used peripheral blood, collected 28 days after the second AZD1222 dose. The receptors were gathered from an adult who received the AZD1222 COVID-19 vaccine.

This clone appeared a few times. The chain carries TRBV9 and TRBJ1-1; 9 bases match TRBD1. Germline CDR1 is SGDLS and CDR2 is YYNGEE. The CDR3 length is 15 residues. J was trimmed by 3 bases and V by 6 bases; bases with no gene match: 9. CDR3 protein: CASTQGGTGYTEAFF. Here the CDR3 DNA reads TGTGCCAGCACCCAGGGGGGGACAGGGTACACTGAAGCTTTCTTT.

The rearrangement uses TRBV2 and TRBJ2-3, with 7 bases that match TRBD2. This CDR3 is built from 15 residues. Germline V gene lookup returns CDR1 SNHLY and CDR2 FYNNEI. Trimming cost V 7 bases and J 0 bases; bases outside gene matches: 7. The CDR3 loop is CASTLTSSSTDTQYF. Written as DNA, the CDR3 is TGTGCCAGCACTTTGACTAGCAGTAGCACAGATACGCAGTATTTT.

The chain has TRBV28 and TRBJ1-6; TRBD1 matches at 7 bases. Germline V gene sequence: CDR1 MDHEN, CDR2 SYDVKM. V was pared by 5 bases and J by 6 bases, with 16 bases of the junction left unmatched. This CDR3 comprises 18 residues. CDR3 bases: TGTGCCAGCAGTCTCCCTGGTGCGGGACAGTCACGTAATTCACCCCTCCACTTT. Protein product: CASSLPGAGQSRNSPLHF. Together with reference TRBV28 and TRBJ1-6, the CDR3 gives the full variable domain: DVKVTQSSRYLVKRTGEKVFLECVQDMDHENMFWYRQDPGLGLRLIYFSYDVKMKEKGDIPEGYSVSREKKERFSLILESASTNQTSMYLCASSLPGAGQSRNSPLHFGNGTRLTVT.

The rearrangement joins TRBV9 to TRBJ1-1, with a possible D match to TRBD1 (6 bases). The CDR3 extends over 15 amino acids. Germline V lookup: CDR1 SGDLS, CDR2 YYNGEE. Trimming shortened V by 0 bases and J by 0 bases, and 9 bases separated the two germline ends. The CDR3 region has the DNA TGTGCCAGCAGCGTAGCACAGGGCATGAACACTGAAGCTTTCTTT. As protein: CASSVAQGMNTEAFF.

The chain combines TRBV6-5 with TRBJ2-7; TRBD2 aligns across 11 bases. From germline, CDR1 is MNHEY and CDR2 SVGAGI. This CDR3 is built from 14 residues. V was clipped by 6 bases and J by 2 bases; unmatched bases: 3. CDR3 sequence: CASSPLAGAYEQYF. In DNA form, the CDR3 reads TGTGCCAGCAGCCCACTAGCGGGGGCCTACGAGCAGTACTTC.

This rearrangement joins TRBV6-4 to TRBJ1-1; TRBD1 aligns across 7 bases. The germline V gene encodes CDR1 MRHNA and CDR2 SNTAGT. The CDR3 consists of 16 residues. The trim removed 0 bases at V and 5 bases at J, leaving 9 bases unmatched. This CDR3 is CASSDSSTGAQTEAFF. The DNA of the CDR3 is TGTGCCAGCAGTGACTCGAGTACAGGGGCGCAAACTGAAGCTTTCTTT.

This sequence joins TRBV4-3 and TRBJ1-2, with a possible D match to TRBD1 (5 bases). There are 20 residues in the CDR3. V shed 0 bases and J shed 0 bases, with 23 bases lying between them. Germline V gene sequence: CDR1 LGHNA, CDR2 YSLEER. The CDR3 nucleotides are TGCGCCAGCAGCCAAGATTTCTGGGGACCACCCGACCCCGCTAACTATGGCTACACCTTC. It specifies CASSQDFWGPPDPANYGYTF.

As DNA, the CDR3 is TGTGCCAGCAGTCCTTACAGGGGGTATCAGCCCCAGCATTTT. Protein product: CASSPYRGYQPQHF. The genes are TRBV28 and TRBJ1-5; 8 nucleotides line up with TRBD1. Germline CDR1 and CDR2: MDHEN and SYDVKM. The CDR3 length is 14 residues. V trimming: 5 bases; J trimming: 5 bases; junction bases outside the gene matches: 5. Full variable domain (outside the CDR3, taken from reference TRBV28 and TRBJ1-5): DVKVTQSSRYLVKRTGEKVFLECVQDMDHENMFWYRQDPGLGLRLIYFSYDVKMKEKGDIPEGYSVSREKKERFSLILESASTNQTSMYLCASSPYRGYQPQHFGDGTRLSIL.

This clone has only one observation. CDR3 amino acids: CASRPRGLNEKLFF. The DNA for the CDR3 is TGTGCCAGCAGGCCGCGGGGACTTAATGAAAAACTGTTTTTT. This sequence joins TRBV6-6 and TRBJ1-4, with D possibly being TRBD1 (5 bases). There are 14 residues in the CDR3. Germline assignment: CDR1 MNHNY and CDR2 SVGAGI (reference sequence). V was cut by 6 bases and J by 4 bases, with 12 bases left in between.

CDR3 bases: TGTGCCAGCAGTTACTATGTCGGATCCTACGAGCAGTACTTC. This codes for CASSYYVGSYEQYF. The chain recombines TRBV6-2 or TRBV6-3 with TRBJ2-7; D remains ambiguous. Per germline, CDR1 MNHEY and CDR2 SVGEGT. CDR3 length: 14 amino acids. The V gene lost 1 base and the J gene lost 1 base, with 8 bases spanning the gap.

This sequence joins TRBV4-1 and TRBJ1-1; 12 bases are a match to TRBD1. V gave up 5 bases and J gave up 1 base; unmatched junction bases: 11. This CDR3 is built from 18 residues. The germline V gene encodes CDR1 MGHRA and CDR2 YSYEKL. The CDR3 sequence is CASSYLGTGGAGNTEAFF. DNA for the CDR3: TGCGCCAGCAGCTACCTTGGGACAGGGGGCGCGGGGAACACTGAAGCTTTCTTT.

V is TRBV7-2 and J is TRBJ1-3, with D maybe TRBD1 (5 bases). The germline V gene has CDR1 SGHTA and CDR2 FQGNSA. The CDR3 totals 17 residues. Trimming left V 2 bases short and J 0 bases short, with 14 bases between. The CDR3 loop reads CASSLNGGTTSGNTIYF. CDR3 bases: TGTGCCAGCAGCTTAAATGGGGGAACCACCTCTGGAAACACCATATATTTT.

The chain is built from TRBV29-1 and TRBJ2-7; D is unresolved. Per germline, CDR1 SQVTM and CDR2 ANQGSEA. Between the trimmed V and J ends, which lost 4 bases and 1 base, there was a span of 8 bases. The CDR3 consists of 12 residues. The CDR3 DNA reads TGCAGCGTTGCGGGTTCTTCCTACGAGCAGTACTTC. Residues: CSVAGSSYEQYF.

The V call is TRBV5-1, the J call TRBJ1-1; D is undetermined. The V gene lost 6 bases and the J gene lost 5 bases, with 17 bases spanning the gap. The germline CDR1 and CDR2 sequences are SGHRS and YFSETQ. The CDR3 runs to 14 residues. The chain's CDR3 is CASIPSEAGTEAFF. The CDR3 nucleotides read TGCGCCAGCATCCCCAGTGAGGCCGGGACTGAAGCTTTCTTT.

V gene TRBV4-1 combines with J gene TRBJ1-5; D is undetermined. This CDR3 spans 15 amino acids. Trimming took 3 bases from V and 2 from J, leaving 11 bases between them. Germline V CDR1 and CDR2: MGHRA, YSYEKL. The CDR3, as DNA: TGCGCCAGCAGCCATCAGGACGGCCGCAATCAGCCCCAGCATTTT. Protein product: CASSHQDGRNQPQHF.

The rearrangement joins TRBV5-1 to TRBJ2-5; D is possibly TRBD2 (5 bases). The CDR3 spans 14 residues. Between the trimmed V and J ends, which lost 4 bases and 1 base, there was a span of 11 bases. Germline loops: CDR1 SGHRS, CDR2 YFSETQ. CDR3 coding DNA: TGCGCCAGCAGCCCGGGGAGCGGCCAAGAGACCCAGTACTTC. It specifies CASSPGSGQETQYF.

The chain recombines TRBV6-5 with TRBJ2-7, with D perhaps being TRBD1 or TRBD2 (5 bases each). Germline assignment: CDR1 MNHEY and CDR2 SVGAGI. The CDR3 totals 12 residues. The V end lost 6 bases, the J end lost 6 bases, and 12 bases lay between the germline ends. CDR3: CASRGPQLEQYF. The CDR3 DNA is TGTGCCAGCAGGGGACCGCAACTCGAGCAGTACTTC.

CDR3 in amino acids: CASSDGTSNSPLHF. The CDR3 DNA reads TGTGCCAGCAGTGACGGGACGTCGAATTCACCCCTCCACTTT. The rearrangement uses TRBV6-4 and TRBJ1-6; D is perhaps TRBD1 (5 bases). Germline lookup yields CDR1 MRHNA and CDR2 SNTAGT. This CDR3 is 14 amino acids long. The ends were cut back, 2 bases at V and 7 bases at J, with 9 bases in the middle.

The J gene is TRBJ2-5, the V gene TRBV5-1; maybe TRBD2 (6 bases). CDR1 and CDR2 (germline): SGHRS, YFSETQ. V lost 5 bases, J lost 1 base, and 9 bases lay in between. The length of the CDR3 is 13 residues. The CDR3 reads CASSQGLQETQYF. The CDR3 DNA sequence: TGCGCCAGCAGTCAGGGACTCCAAGAGACCCAGTACTTC. The variable domain in full, with the rest retrieved from reference TRBV5-1 and TRBJ2-5, is KAGVTQTPRYLIKTRGQQVTLSCSPISGHRSVSWYQQTPGQGLQFLFEYFSETQRNKGNFPGRFSGRQFSNSRSEMNVSTLELGDSALYLCASSQGLQETQYFGPGTRLLVL.

This clone was detected only a few times. Here the CDR3 reads CASSEKKVAGYNEQFF. The CDR3, as DNA: TGTGCCAGCAGTGAGAAGAAGGTAGCGGGGTACAATGAGCAGTTCTTC. The gene calls are TRBV6-1 and TRBJ2-1; TRBD2 matches 8 bases. The germline gives CDR1 MNHNS, CDR2 SASEGT. The CDR3 loop spans 16 amino acids. The J segment lost 4 bases and the V segment lost 3 bases, leaving 8 bases of the junction unmatched.

The V and J genes are TRBV18 and TRBJ1-2; a possible D gene is TRBD1 (6 bases). The germline V gene has CDR1 KGHSH and CDR2 LQKENI. With 4 bases removed from V and 5 bases from J, the gap between germline ends came to 14 bases. The CDR3 has 14 residues. CDR3 residues: CASSRDTTLYGYTF. The CDR3 nucleotides are TGTGCCAGCTCACGGGACACAACATTATATGGCTACACCTTC.

This rearrangement joins TRBV28 to TRBJ1-5, with D uncertain. Germline loops: CDR1 MDHEN, CDR2 SYDVKM. Trimming pared 8 bases from V and 4 bases from J, leaving 15 bases between. There are 14 residues in the CDR3. Here the CDR3 reads CASSTPSLNQPQHF. The CDR3 DNA reads as TGTGCCAGCTCAACCCCTTCCTTAAATCAGCCCCAGCATTTT.

The V call is TRBV6-5, the J call TRBJ2-7, with 10 nucleotides matching TRBD2. V shed 5 bases and J 6 bases; nucleotides not matched to a gene: 10. Germline-derived CDR1 and CDR2 are MNHEY and SVGAGI. The CDR3 is made up of 15 amino acids. CDR3 loop: CASSLGSGGQGEQYF. Written as DNA, the CDR3 is TGTGCCAGCAGTCTAGGTAGCGGGGGGCAAGGCGAGCAGTACTTC.

As DNA, the CDR3 is TGTGCCAGCAGAGAGGGACAGGGGAACACTGAAGCTTTCTTT. Protein sequence: CASREGQGNTEAFF. The chain is built from TRBV2 and TRBJ1-1; TRBD1 aligns across 9 bases. There are 14 residues in the CDR3. Trimming cost V 6 bases and J 1 base; bases outside gene matches: 3. Germline V gene data show CDR1 as SNHLY and CDR2 as FYNNEI.

This clone was recorded only once. This rearrangement joins TRBV30 to TRBJ1-6; D might be TRBD1 (5 bases). The CDR3 spans 14 residues. CDR1 GTSNPN and CDR2 SVGIG come from the germline V gene (reference sequence). The V end was cut by 2 bases, the J end by 11 bases, with 16 bases between. The CDR3 coding sequence is TGTGCCTGGAGTAGGGGCAGGGAGCTGACACCCCTCCACTTT. Protein sequence: CAWSRGRELTPLHF. The whole variable domain, filled in from reference TRBV30 and TRBJ1-6, reads SQTIHQWPATLVQPVGSPLSLECTVEGTSNPNLYWYRQAAGRGLQLLFYSVGIGQISSEVPQNLSASRPQDRQFILSSKKLLLSDSGFYLCAWSRGRELTPLHFGNGTRLTVT.

This chain links TRBV28 with TRBJ1-5; no clear D. The V end was cut by 5 bases, the J end by 4 bases, with 6 bases between. CDR1 is MDHEN and CDR2 is SYDVKM in the germline V gene. The CDR3 totals 12 residues. CDR3 nucleotide sequence: TGTGCCAGCAGTCCCAATAATCAGCCCCAGCATTTT. Translating it yields CASSPNNQPQHF.

The V call is TRBV18, the J call TRBJ2-7, with TRBD2 identical over 11 bases. V shed 1 base, J shed 3 bases, and the junction held 5 bases outside the gene matches. Germline CDR1 is KGHSH and CDR2 is LQKENI. The CDR3 loop spans 16 amino acids. In DNA form, the CDR3 reads TGTGCCAGCTCACCACAGTTTCTAGCGGGGGGCTACGAGCAGTACTTC. Protein: CASSPQFLAGGYEQYF.

The chain links TRBV3-1 (or the pseudogene TRBV3-2) to TRBJ2-1, with D perhaps matching TRBD1 or TRBD2 (6 bases each). V was clipped by 3 bases and J by 2 bases, with 8 bases between them. The CDR3 loop spans 14 amino acids. CDR1 and CDR2 from the germline V gene are LGHDT and YNNKEL (reference sequence). CDR3 nucleotides: TGTGCCAGCAGCCAGGGGGGCACCTACAATGAGCAGTTCTTC. Encoded protein: CASSQGGTYNEQFF.